What follows describes a single TCR beta chain. The germline V gene encodes CDR1 MNHEY and CDR2 SMNVEV (reference sequence). The V and J ends lost 3 bases and 7 bases respectively, with 9 bases between them. The CDR3 totals 12 residues. The source of the sample is a study of cytomegalovirus exposure and HLA in healthy donors. Vbeta (60) and Jbeta (13) primers were used in the PCR. The data were produced by immunoSEQ multiplex PCR, yet TCRdb's version contains in-frame clones alone and is incomplete. This sample has 150,000 to 200,000 clones, with 65% to 85% found just once. V is TRBV27 and J is TRBJ1-1; D is uncertain. This sequence originates from a male donor in good health and CMV-seropositive. Source material: PBMCs. This CDR3 reads CASSFAGYEAFF. The CDR3 bases are TGTGCCAGCAGTTTCGCAGGATATGAAGCTTTCTTT.